These T cell receptor beta chains were read from a single sample in a study of identical twins. TCRdb reprocessed the 5' RACE reads via MiXCR and lists one record per CDR3 protein. The data contain more than 250,000 distinct CDR3 sequences, more than 6.5% of them singletons. These records were also assigned to another study, of yellow fever vaccine responses in identical twins.

Material: memory (CD45RO+) T cells sorted from blood. All receptors derive from a woman aged 18-29 years in good health. Each CDR3 is given with its conserved first and last residue. D genes are given only for firm matches. Clone size is not always given. Where it is, it says once, few, many or a class for expanded clones.

NA	TRBV5-8	TRBJ2-2	NA	CASSSGWDSFTGELFF	TGTGCCAGCAGCTCCGGCTGGGACTCCTTCACCGGGGAGCTGTTTTTT
NA	TRBV5-1	TRBJ2-1	many	CASSLAGESYNEQFF	TGCGCCAGCAGCTTGGCAGGGGAGTCTTACAATGAGCAGTTCTTC
NA	TRBV12-3/TRBV12-4	TRBJ1-1	many	CASSARGSGNTEAFF	TGTGCCAGCAGTGCGAGGGGCTCAGGGAACACTGAAGCTTTCTTT
TRBD2	TRBV13	TRBJ2-3	many	CASSLRRGDFTDTQYF	TGTGCCAGCAGCTTACGGCGGGGGGACTTCACAGATACGCAGTATTTT
NA	TRBV20-1	TRBJ2-5	few	CSARGGRGETQYF	TGCAGTGCTAGAGGGGGGCGGGGAGAGACCCAGTACTTC
NA	TRBV20-1	TRBJ2-1	few	CSASRGATTIGNEQFF	TGCAGTGCTAGCCGGGGGGCGACTACCATCGGCAATGAGCAGTTCTTC
TRBD1	TRBV5-4	TRBJ1-2	few	CASTMGGQGTYGYTF	TGTGCCAGCACAATGGGGGGACAGGGAACTTATGGCTACACCTTC
TRBD2	TRBV5-1	TRBJ2-1	NA	CASRELAGGPQQFF	TGCGCCAGCCGGGAACTAGCGGGAGGGCCTCAGCAGTTCTTC
TRBD2	TRBV5-1	TRBJ2-3	many	CASSLSGGRGTDTQYF	TGCGCCAGCAGCTTGTCAGGCGGGAGAGGCACAGATACGCAGTATTTT
TRBD2	TRBV5-1	TRBJ2-7	NA	CASTTGLAGSYEQYF	TGCGCCAGCACTACCGGACTAGCGGGATCCTACGAGCAGTACTTC
NA	TRBV24-1	TRBJ2-5	NA	CATSDFSVGGETQHF	TGTGCCACCAGTGATTTCTCAGTAGGGGGAGAGACCCAGCACTTC
NA	TRBV6-5	TRBJ2-3	NA	CASSYSTPAGGHGDTQYF	TGTGCCAGCAGTTACTCAACTCCCGCAGGGGGGCACGGAGATACGCAGTATTTT
NA	TRBV6-1	TRBJ2-1	NA	CASSERAGLLGIQYNEQFF	TGTGCCAGCAGTGAAAGGGCAGGGTTACTTGGTATCCAATACAATGAGCAGTTCTTC
NA	TRBV6-2/TRBV6-3	TRBJ2-2	many	CASSYPWGRYTGELFF	TGTGCCAGCAGTTACCCTTGGGGGAGATACACCGGGGAGCTGTTTTTT
TRBD2	TRBV12-3/TRBV12-4	TRBJ2-2	few	CASSLVGGTGELFF	TGTGCCAGCAGTTTAGTGGGGGGGACCGGGGAGCTGTTTTTT
NA	TRBV25-1	TRBJ1-6	many	CASIPVGGSTLHF	TGTGCCAGCATCCCCGTCGGGGGATCGACCCTCCACTTT
NA	TRBV5-8	TRBJ2-7	few	CASSWGTSSYEQYF	TGTGCCAGCAGCTGGGGGACCTCCTCCTACGAGCAGTACTTC
TRBD1	TRBV5-5	TRBJ2-3	few	CASSFRDRGGDTQYF	TGTGCCAGCAGCTTCCGGGACAGGGGGGGAGATACGCAGTATTTT
NA	TRBV5-1	TRBJ2-7	many	CASSYSQDRVYEQYF	TGCGCCAGCAGCTACAGTCAGGATAGAGTCTACGAGCAGTACTTC
TRBD2	TRBV4-1	TRBJ2-7	many	CASSQPPGTSPYEQYF	TGCGCCAGCAGCCAACCTCCCGGGACTAGCCCCTACGAGCAGTACTTC
NA	TRBV14	TRBJ2-6	NA	CASSSGEAGANVLTF	TGTGCCAGCAGCTCCGGGGAAGCGGGGGCCAACGTCCTGACTTTC
TRBD1	TRBV15	TRBJ2-2	NA	CATRQGATGELFF	TGTGCCACCAGACAGGGGGCCACCGGGGAGCTGTTTTTT
NA	TRBV6-6	TRBJ2-1	NA	CASSSSPYNEQFF	TGTGCCAGCAGTTCCAGTCCCTACAATGAGCAGTTCTTC
TRBD2	TRBV10-3	TRBJ2-1	NA	CAISESIGSRTSGRDASYNEQFF	TGTGCCATCAGTGAGTCAATTGGCTCGCGGACTAGCGGGAGAGACGCCTCCTACAATGAGCAGTTCTTC
NA	TRBV10-2	TRBJ2-3	many	CASSDRGETDTQYF	TGCGCCAGCAGTGACAGGGGGGAGACAGATACGCAGTATTTT
TRBD2	TRBV9	TRBJ2-2	NA	CASRETSGSGGELFF	TGTGCCAGCAGGGAAACTAGCGGGAGTGGCGGGGAGCTGTTTTTT
NA	TRBV19	TRBJ1-2	few	CASSTRGYGYTF	TGTGCCAGTAGTACCCGAGGCTATGGCTACACCTTC
NA	TRBV19	TRBJ2-2	NA	CASSILMGRELFF	TGTGCCAGTAGTATACTAATGGGCCGGGAGCTGTTTTTT
TRBD2	TRBV20-1	TRBJ2-3	NA	CSASAGGPTDTQYF	TGCAGTGCTTCCGCGGGGGGGCCGACAGATACGCAGTATTTT
TRBD2	TRBV7-3	TRBJ2-3	NA	CASRASGSDTQYF	TGTGCCAGCCGGGCTAGCGGGAGCGATACGCAGTATTTT
TRBD2	TRBV28	TRBJ2-7	few	CASRNPSGLIYEQYF	TGTGCCAGCAGGAATCCTAGCGGCCTCATCTACGAGCAGTACTTC